The 27 T cell receptor beta chains below were found in one sample sequenced in a study of cytomegalovirus exposure and HLA in healthy donors. Repertoires were generated with immunoSEQ multiplex PCR, while TCRdb's copy carries only in-frame clones and drops some. This sample carries some 77,000 clones, about 94% of them seen once, and the ten largest clones take roughly 1.4%. The sample taken for sequencing was PBMCs. These receptors were taken from a man in his late teens or twenties in good health and CMV-seropositive.

The gene calls are TRBV9 and TRBJ2-1, with TRBD2 identical over 14 bases. Germline V gives CDR1 SGDLS, CDR2 YYNGEE. V lost 2 bases and J lost 6; bases outside the gene matches: 1. The CDR3 is 15 residues long. CDR3: CASSVGTSGGNEQFF. CDR3 sequence (DNA): TGTGCCAGCAGCGTTGGGACTAGCGGGGGCAATGAGCAGTTCTTC.

The chain recombines TRBV7-9 with TRBJ2-2, with D maybe TRBD2 (5 bases). The CDR3 contains 14 residues. The germline CDR1 and CDR2 sequences are SEHNR and FQNEAQ (reference sequence). V was cut by 3 bases and J by 5 bases, with 10 bases left in between. The CDR3 coding sequence is TGTGCCAGCAGCTTCGGACGAGGGACCGGGGAGCTGTTTTTT. Its translation: CASSFGRGTGELFF.

The J gene is TRBJ2-3, the V gene TRBV5-4; possibly TRBD2 for D (6 bases). The germline V gene has CDR1 SGHNT and CDR2 YYREEE (reference sequence). The CDR3 covers 14 residues. Trimming left V 0 bases short and J 6 bases short, with 11 bases between. CDR3 protein: CASSLGRGFDTQYF. CDR3 nucleotides: TGTGCCAGCAGCTTGGGCCGGGGGTTTGATACGCAGTATTTT.

V is TRBV4-1 and J is TRBJ2-5, with D possibly being TRBD2 (6 bases). The germline gives CDR1 MGHRA, CDR2 YSYEKL. The CDR3 has 15 residues. V lost 4 bases to trimming and J lost 5 bases, with 17 bases between them. In DNA form, the CDR3 reads TGCGCCAGCAGCCCTACGGGAGAAACTGGGGAGACCCAGTACTTC. Protein sequence: CASSPTGETGETQYF.

V gene TRBV7-2 combines with J gene TRBJ2-7, with 8 bases lining up with TRBD1. V lost 0 bases, J lost 7 bases, and 5 bases stayed unmatched. This CDR3 contains 14 residues. Looked up from germline, CDR1 is SGHTA and CDR2 is FQGNSA. This CDR3 is CASSLADRAGEQYF. The DNA of the CDR3 is TGTGCCAGCAGCTTAGCGGACAGGGCGGGGGAGCAGTACTTC.

V gene TRBV7-9 combines with J gene TRBJ2-7; D is possibly TRBD2 (5 bases). With 3 bases removed from V and 4 bases from J, the gap between germline ends came to 13 bases. CDR1 and CDR2 (germline): SEHNR, FQNEAQ (reference sequence). There are 14 residues in the CDR3. Written as DNA, the CDR3 is TGTGCCAGCAGCTTGATCCCGGGATCTTACGAGCAGTACTTC. This encodes CASSLIPGSYEQYF.

The V and J genes are TRBV11-2 and TRBJ1-2, with 8 bases fitting TRBD1. This CDR3 has 11 residues. Germline values: CDR1 SGHAT, CDR2 FQNNGV. The trim removed 5 bases at V and 10 bases at J, leaving 3 bases unmatched. CDR3 in DNA: TGTGCCAGCAGCCGGGGACAGGTCTACACCTTC. Its protein is CASSRGQVYTF.

V usage is TRBV7-9 and J usage is TRBJ1-2; a weak D match, TRBD1 (5 bases). The CDR3 runs to 14 residues. Germline lookup yields CDR1 SEHNR and CDR2 FQNEAQ (reference sequence). V was clipped by 2 bases and J by 4 bases, with 11 bases between them. The CDR3 reads CASSLTDSLYGYTF. The CDR3 DNA reads as TGTGCCAGCAGCTTAACCGACAGCCTCTATGGCTACACCTTC. The full variable domain, rest sourced from reference TRBV7-9 and TRBJ1-2, is DTGVSQNPRHKITKRGQNVTFRCDPISEHNRLYWYRQTLGQGPEFLTYFQNEAQLEKSRLLSDRFSAERPKGSFSTLEIQRTEQGDSAMYLCASSLTDSLYGYTFGSGTRLTVV.

This chain connects TRBV10-3 to TRBJ2-5; D is undetermined. This CDR3 region has 13 residues. From germline, CDR1 is ENHRY and CDR2 SYGVKD. Deletions cut 6 bases from V and 1 base from J, with 9 bases between. The CDR3 sequence: CAISPSVQETQYF. CDR3 DNA: TGTGCCATCAGCCCGTCGGTCCAAGAGACCCAGTACTTC.

The V call is TRBV5-1, the J call TRBJ1-4; no reliable D call. The CDR3 length is 15 residues. CDR1 and CDR2 from the germline V gene are SGHRS and YFSETQ. The V end lost 1 base, the J end lost 0 bases, and 7 bases lay between the germline ends. The CDR3 sequence: CASSLMRATNEKLFF. CDR3 bases: TGCGCCAGCAGCTTGATGAGAGCAACTAATGAAAAACTGTTTTTT. The entire variable domain, with the rest obtained from reference TRBV5-1 and TRBJ1-4, is as follows: KAGVTQTPRYLIKTRGQQVTLSCSPISGHRSVSWYQQTPGQGLQFLFEYFSETQRNKGNFPGRFSGRQFSNSRSEMNVSTLELGDSALYLCASSLMRATNEKLFFGSGTQLSVL.

V gene TRBV28 combines with J gene TRBJ2-2; D perhaps matches TRBD2 (5 bases). Trimming stripped 1 base from V and 12 bases from J, with 12 bases between. The CDR3 consists of 13 residues. Germline V gene lookup returns CDR1 MDHEN and CDR2 SYDVKM. CDR3 in amino acids: CASSLFGGGKLFF. The CDR3 DNA sequence: TGTGCCAGCAGTTTATTCGGTGGAGGAAAGCTGTTTTTT.

This clone was observed a single time. V is TRBV29-1 and J is TRBJ2-7; 7 bases map to TRBD1. Unmatched junction bases numbered 11, after V lost 0 bases and J lost 3 bases. The CDR3 covers 16 residues. Germline CDR1 reads SQVTM; CDR2 reads ANQGSEA. CDR3 DNA: TGCAGCGTTGAAGATCAAGGTTGGGACAGAAGCTACGAGCAGTACTTC. It yields the protein CSVEDQGWDRSYEQYF.

The chain links TRBV6-6 to TRBJ1-5; D call uncertain. CDR1 MNHNY and CDR2 SVGAGI come from the germline V gene (reference sequence). V dropped 6 bases and J dropped 1 base, with 7 bases sitting between them. The CDR3 contains 13 residues. This CDR3 reads CASRKTSNQPQHF. The CDR3 DNA reads TGTGCCAGCAGGAAGACAAGCAATCAGCCCCAGCATTTT.

The genes are TRBV10-3 and TRBJ2-7; 9 bases line up with TRBD1. The CDR3 spans 13 residues. Trimming removed 10 bases from V and 2 bases from J; junction bases left unmatched: 6. Germline V gene sequence: CDR1 ENHRY, CDR2 SYGVKD. CDR3 DNA: TGTGCCAGTAAACAGGGGGCACCCTACGAGCAGTACTTC. Its translation is CASKQGAPYEQYF.

The gene calls are TRBV6-5 and TRBJ1-2, with 9 nucleotides matching TRBD1. V trimming: 6 bases; J trimming: 7 bases; junction bases outside the gene matches: 6. The CDR3 has 13 amino acids. Germline CDR1 and CDR2: MNHEY and SVGAGI. CDR3 in amino acids: CASSRGQGGGYTF. Written as DNA, the CDR3 is TGTGCCAGCAGCAGGGGACAGGGCGGTGGCTACACCTTC.

This clone was seen only once. The rearrangement links TRBV7-6 to TRBJ1-1; 9 nucleotides agree with TRBD1. Losses at the gene ends were 5 bases for V and 2 bases for J; bases not matched to a gene: 6. Germline-derived CDR1 and CDR2 are SGHVS and FNYEAQ. This CDR3 has 15 residues. CDR3 protein: CASSKRTGVNTEAFF. Here the CDR3 DNA reads TGTGCCAGCAGCAAGCGGACAGGGGTTAACACTGAAGCTTTCTTT.

The chain carries TRBV11-1 and TRBJ2-2, with D possibly TRBD2 on 5 matching bases. The CDR3 runs 14 residues. The V gene lost 5 bases and the J gene lost 4 bases, with 11 bases spanning the gap. Germline V lookup: CDR1 SGHAT, CDR2 FQDESV (reference sequence). The CDR3 DNA reads TGTGCCAGCAGCCTCCTACGGGGCACCGGGGAGCTGTTTTTT. Translated, it gives CASSLLRGTGELFF.

This clone was counted a single time. The chain combines TRBV19 with TRBJ2-1; D call uncertain. The CDR3 totals 14 residues. Trimming took off 6 bases at V and 0 bases at J, with 9 bases between the two ends. Germline CDR1 and CDR2: LNHDA and SQIVND (reference sequence). This chain's CDR3 is CASRKALSYNEQFF. CDR3 sequence (DNA): TGTGCCAGTAGGAAAGCACTCTCCTACAATGAGCAGTTCTTC.

This chain joins TRBV28 and TRBJ1-3; TRBD1 agrees at 8 bases. This CDR3 has 17 residues. Germline V CDR1 and CDR2: MDHEN, SYDVKM. V lost 5 bases, J lost 4 bases, and 13 bases stayed unmatched. CDR3 in DNA: TGTGCCAGCAGTCCGCAAGCTCATCAGGGGGCGGGAAACACCATATATTTT. Amino acid sequence: CASSPQAHQGAGNTIYF.

The chain combines TRBV5-6 with TRBJ2-5, with D hard to call. Per the germline V gene, CDR1 is SGHDT and CDR2 is YYEEEE. Trimming pared 7 bases from V and 3 bases from J, leaving 4 bases between. The CDR3 runs to 10 residues. The CDR3 DNA reads as TGTGCCAGCGGCAAAGAGACCCAGTACTTC. Translating gives CASGKETQYF.

The V gene is TRBV5-1, the J gene TRBJ2-1; 10 positions match TRBD1. This CDR3 is built from 12 residues. Germline V gives CDR1 SGHRS, CDR2 YFSETQ. The V gene end was trimmed by 4 bases and the J gene end by 15 bases; junction bases not matched to a gene: 7. CDR3 region: CASSLTGTGAFF. Written as DNA, the CDR3 is TGCGCCAGCAGCCTCACCGGGACAGGGGCGTTCTTC.

The chain joins TRBV9 to TRBJ2-2, with D possibly TRBD2 on 5 matching bases. Germline-derived CDR1 and CDR2 are SGDLS and YYNGEE. V lost 0 bases, J lost 1 base, and 7 bases lay in between. The CDR3 runs to 15 residues. CDR3 protein: CASSVGGRNTGELFF. CDR3 coding DNA: TGTGCCAGCAGCGTAGGAGGGAGGAACACCGGGGAGCTGTTTTTT.

The rearrangement links TRBV5-1 to TRBJ2-5; TRBD1 agrees at 7 bases. J lost 2 bases, V lost 4 bases, and 5 bases had no gene match. This CDR3 is 14 amino acids long. Looked up from germline, CDR1 is SGHRS and CDR2 is YFSETQ. In DNA form, the CDR3 reads TGCGCCAGCAGCCCCGGACAGGAGCAAGAGACCCAGTACTTC. Residues: CASSPGQEQETQYF.

A single count supports this clone. The V call is TRBV5-3, the J call TRBJ1-3, with D tentatively TRBD1 (5 bases). TRBV5-3 is identified as an open reading frame with a role that is uncertain. The length of the CDR3 is 17 residues. V lost 0 bases, J lost 0 bases, and 13 bases lay in between. CDR3: CARSLEGQGCSGNTIYF. CDR3 sequence (DNA): TGTGCCAGAAGCTTGGAGGGCCAGGGTTGCTCTGGAAACACCATATATTTT.

The chain uses TRBV30 and TRBJ2-3, with 7 positions matching TRBD1. The junction had 1 base not matched to a gene; V was cut back by 2 bases and J by 5 bases. The CDR3 extends over 12 amino acids. CDR1 and CDR2 (germline): GTSNPN, SVGIG (reference sequence). In DNA form, the CDR3 reads TGTGCCTGGAGTAGACAGGGAGATACGCAGTATTTT. This encodes CAWSRQGDTQYF.

The chain links TRBV7-2 to TRBJ2-5, with D possibly being TRBD2 (5 bases). The CDR3 runs 13 residues. Trimming removed 4 bases at V and 5 bases at J, with 11 bases between. Germline V gene lookup returns CDR1 SGHTA and CDR2 FQGNSA. The CDR3 DNA follows: TGTGCCAGCAGCTCCAGGCGAGGGGAGACCCAGTACTTC. Residues: CASSSRRGETQYF.

The rearrangement links TRBV5-4 to TRBJ2-3, with 8 bases that match TRBD2. Losses at the gene ends were 6 bases for V and 4 bases for J; bases not matched to a gene: 7. The CDR3 is made up of 14 amino acids. Per the germline V gene, CDR1 is SGHNT and CDR2 is YYREEE (reference sequence). In DNA, the CDR3 is TGTGCCAGCACCACAGCGGGGGAGGCAGATACGCAGTATTTT. It is translated as CASTTAGEADTQYF.